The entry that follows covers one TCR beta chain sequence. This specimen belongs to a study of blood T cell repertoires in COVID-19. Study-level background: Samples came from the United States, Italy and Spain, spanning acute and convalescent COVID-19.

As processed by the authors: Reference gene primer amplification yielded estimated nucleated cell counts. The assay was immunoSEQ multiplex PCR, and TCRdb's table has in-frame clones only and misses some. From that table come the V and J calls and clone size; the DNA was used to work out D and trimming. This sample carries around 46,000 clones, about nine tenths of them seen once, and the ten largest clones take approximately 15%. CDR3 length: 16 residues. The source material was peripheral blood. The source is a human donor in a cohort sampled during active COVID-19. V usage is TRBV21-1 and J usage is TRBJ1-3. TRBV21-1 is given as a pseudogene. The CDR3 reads CASSRQRRGDGNTIYF. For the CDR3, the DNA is TGTGCCAGCAGCCGCCAAAGGAGGGGTGATGGAAACACCATATATTTT.